This is a list of T cell receptor beta chains from one sample in a study of blood T cells in healthy people across ages. TCRdb reprocessed the 5' RACE reads with MiXCR, giving one entry per CDR3 protein. The sample shows 1.5 million to 2 million distinct CDR3 sequences, 30% to 40% of them seen only once. Source material: blood. The source of these receptors is a human donor in good health. CDR3s include the opening cysteine and the closing phenylalanine or tryptophan. Each record gives: clone size, J gene, D gene, V gene, CDR3 protein, CDR3 DNA. D genes are given only for firm matches. A clone size is listed for some rows: how often the clone was seen (once, few, many), or a class if it is expanded.

NA TRBJ2-7 NA TRBV27 CASSLLPLGNEQYF TGTGCCAGCAGTTTACTCCCCTTGGGGAACGAGCAGTACTTC
NA TRBJ2-7 NA TRBV7-3 CASGRGSPPCEQYF TGTGCCAGCGGAAGGGGAAGCCCGCCCTGCGAGCAGTACTTC
NA TRBJ1-4 TRBD1 TRBV5-1 CASSRAGGGTGLNEKLFF TGCGCCAGCAGCCGTGCCGGCGGCGGGACAGGCTTAAATGAAAAACTGTTTTTT
NA TRBJ1-5 NA TRBV29-1 CSVELGRNQPQHF TGCAGCGTTGAACTAGGGAGGAATCAGCCCCAGCATTTT
few TRBJ2-1 NA TRBV20-1 CSARDWSGSSYNEQFF TGCAGTGCTAGAGATTGGTCAGGTAGCTCCTACAATGAGCAGTTCTTC
NA TRBJ2-3 NA TRBV11-2 CASSPRGTITDTQYF TGTGCCAGCAGCCCGAGGGGTACCATCACAGATACGCAGTATTTT
few TRBJ2-3 NA TRBV29-1 CSVARWDQLITDTQYF TGCAGCGTTGCACGTTGGGACCAACTGATCACAGATACGCAGTATTTT
many TRBJ1-2 NA TRBV12-3/TRBV12-4 CASSPPGRPHGYTF TGTGCCAGCAGTCCACCGGGCAGGCCTCATGGCTACACCTTC
NA TRBJ1-2 TRBD1 TRBV4-3 CASSPRSQGASYGYTF TGCGCCAGCAGCCCCCGGTCGCAGGGGGCGAGCTATGGCTACACCTTC
NA TRBJ2-5 NA TRBV5-1 CASSLDVGDAETQYF TGCGCCAGCAGCTTGGATGTTGGGGACGCGGAGACCCAGTACTTC
NA TRBJ2-7 NA TRBV7-8 CASSPFTASYEQYF TGTGCCAGCAGCCCGTTTACAGCTTCCTACGAGCAGTACTTC
NA TRBJ2-7 TRBD2 TRBV10-3 CAISEGYSGGYEQYF TGTGCCATCAGTGAAGGGTATAGCGGGGGCTACGAGCAGTACTTC